What follows are 13 T cell receptor beta chains derived from one specimen sequenced in a study of CD8+CD57+ T cells in acquired aplastic anemia (dated by TCRdb to the late 2010s). Instrument used: Illumina HiSeq 2000. Genomic DNA served as template for TCR beta VDJ combination and CDR3 sequence profiling. TCRdb itself trimmed the public reads at Q25 with fastp, ran MiXCR and retained productive beta chains. Every entry covers one CDR3 protein and lists the most common genes and DNA from its rows. The sample has under 200,000 distinct CDR3 sequences on record, about 50% of them singletons. The ten most abundant clones make up about 30% of the sample. Expansion of CD8+CD57+ cells had been shown by flow cytometry in the patients chosen for sequencing. Sequenced input: sorted CD4+, CD8+, or CD8+CD57+ T cells (not recorded which) from PBMCs. All receptors derive from a human donor with aplastic anemia.

This clonotype was recorded at least ten times. This rearrangement joins TRBV12-3 or TRBV12-4 to TRBJ1-5; 11 bases align to TRBD1. The CDR3 totals 19 residues. Trimming at V came to 6 bases and at J to 4 bases, leaving 17 bases not matched to a gene. CDR3 DNA sequence: TGTGCCAGCAGCGCCAAGAGGGGACAGGGGGAAAGAAGGAATCAGCCCCAGCATTTT. It specifies CASSAKRGQGERRNQPQHF.

This chain joins TRBV30 and TRBJ1-1; D unclear. The germline gives CDR1 GTSNPN, CDR2 SVGIG (reference sequence). Trimming took off 5 bases at V and 3 bases at J, with 16 bases between the two ends. This CDR3 has 14 residues. The CDR3 DNA reads as TGTGCCTGGTATCCCGGGGTGGGAGACACTGAAGCTTTCTTT. Residues: CAWYPGVGDTEAFF.

The sample holds many counts of this clonotype. This chain connects TRBV5-1 to TRBJ2-1; D is undetermined. CDR3 length: 14 amino acids. Germline V gene sequence: CDR1 SGHRS, CDR2 YFSETQ. The V gene lost 1 base and the J gene lost 8 bases, with 13 bases spanning the gap. CDR3 residues: CASSLLPAGDEQFF. In nucleotides, the CDR3 is TGCGCCAGCAGCTTGTTACCCGCAGGCGATGAGCAGTTCTTC. Full variable domain (outside the CDR3, taken from reference TRBV5-1 and TRBJ2-1): KAGVTQTPRYLIKTRGQQVTLSCSPISGHRSVSWYQQTPGQGLQFLFEYFSETQRNKGNFPGRFSGRQFSNSRSEMNVSTLELGDSALYLCASSLLPAGDEQFFGPGTRLTVL.

A few counts support this clonotype. The chain uses TRBV10-2 and TRBJ1-2; D unresolved. The V end lost 2 bases, the J end lost 3 bases, and 7 bases lay between the germline ends. The CDR3 is 13 residues long. From germline, CDR1 is WSHSY and CDR2 SAAADI. CDR3 sequence (DNA): TGCGCCAGCAGTGAGAAGGGTGACTATGGCTACACCTTC. It is translated as CASSEKGDYGYTF.

The V and J genes are TRBV27 and TRBJ1-1; possible D gene TRBD1, 6 bases. The CDR3 length is 13 residues. Looked up from germline, CDR1 is MNHEY and CDR2 is SMNVEV (reference sequence). V lost 5 bases and J lost 6, with 13 bases in between. This chain's CDR3 is CASSGTGWAEAFF. DNA of the CDR3: TGTGCCAGCAGTGGTACAGGGTGGGCTGAAGCTTTCTTT.

This clonotype has only a few counts. The chain carries TRBV28 and TRBJ2-3; 8 positions agree with TRBD2. This CDR3 has 19 residues. V dropped 2 bases and J dropped 1; count of bases not matched to a gene: 14. Looked up from germline, CDR1 is MDHEN and CDR2 is SYDVKM. In DNA, the CDR3 is TGTGCCAGCAGTTTAATGGTGGCGGGAGGAGAGGGAGGCACAGATACGCAGTATTTT. Its protein is CASSLMVAGGEGGTDTQYF.

This clonotype came up many times. The V gene is TRBV5-1, the J gene TRBJ2-3; the match to TRBD2 covers 8 bases. The CDR3 runs to 17 residues. J was trimmed by 7 bases and V by 3 bases; bases with no gene match: 16. CDR1 and CDR2 from the germline V gene are SGHRS and YFSETQ. The CDR3 DNA follows: TGCGCCAGCAGCTCGCCCTTGGGACTAGGAGGGAATTATACGCAGTATTTT. Translated: CASSSPLGLGGNYTQYF.

This rearrangement joins TRBV20-1 to TRBJ2-5; TRBD2 aligns across 12 bases. Germline CDR1 is DFQATT and CDR2 is SNEGSKA (reference sequence). Trimming cost V 4 bases and J 5 bases; bases outside gene matches: 8. The CDR3 covers 15 residues. CDR3 coding DNA: TGCAGTGCTATAAGACTAGCGGGAGATGATGAGACCCAGTACTTC. Translating it yields CSAIRLAGDDETQYF.

The chain recombines TRBV15 with TRBJ2-6; 12 nucleotides agree with TRBD1. The V gene end was trimmed by 3 bases and the J gene end by 3 bases; junction bases not matched to a gene: 12. This CDR3 contains 20 residues. Germline V gene sequence: CDR1 LNHNV, CDR2 YYDKDF (reference sequence). The CDR3: CATSSSGTGGLRGGANVLTF. The CDR3 region has the DNA TGTGCCACCAGCAGTTCCGGGACAGGGGGCTTGCGTGGTGGGGCCAACGTCCTGACTTTC.

To note about this clonotype: A read error may explain this, as a much larger clone is one base away. The CDR3 end shows no conserved phenylalanine or tryptophan, and so a read error is likely. The V gene is TRBV11-2, the J gene TRBJ1-1, with 8 bases that match TRBD1. The germline V gene encodes CDR1 SGHAT and CDR2 FQNNGV. The CDR3 is made up of 14 amino acids. Trimming cost V 8 bases and J 0 bases; bases outside gene matches: 5. CDR3 bases: TGTGCCAGCTGGCAGGGGGCGATGAACACTGAAGCTTTCTCT. Its translation is CASWQGAMNTEAFS.

In DNA form, the CDR3 reads TGTGCCAGTAGTATATCTAGACGGAACTATGGCTACACCTTC. Translation: CASSISRRNYGYTF. The V call is TRBV19, the J call TRBJ1-2; unclear D gene. Germline assignment: CDR1 LNHDA and CDR2 SQIVND (reference sequence). The V end was cut by 2 bases, the J end by 2 bases, with 9 bases between. This CDR3 is 14 amino acids long. The variable domain in full, with the rest retrieved from reference TRBV19 and TRBJ1-2, is DGGITQSPKYLFRKEGQNVTLSCEQNLNHDAMYWYRQDPGQGLRLIYYSQIVNDFQKGDIAEGYSVSREKKESFPLTVTSAQKNPTAFYLCASSISRRNYGYTFGSGTRLTVV.

This clonotype has just one count. The rearrangement links TRBV2 to TRBJ2-5; D might be TRBD2 (5 bases). The CDR3 has 14 amino acids. Looked up from germline, CDR1 is SNHLY and CDR2 is FYNNEI. Trimming shortened V by 6 bases and J by 5 bases, and 16 bases separated the two germline ends. The CDR3 DNA is TGTGCCAGCAGCCTTAGGAGGAATCTGGAGACCCAGTACTTC. Its protein product is CASSLRRNLETQYF.

This clonotype was recorded many times. This chain joins TRBV12-3 or TRBV12-4 and TRBJ1-1, with 9 bases aligning to TRBD1. The CDR3 covers 14 residues. V was clipped by 7 bases and J by 6 bases; unmatched bases: 9. This chain's CDR3 is CASTGTGTISEAFF. The CDR3 DNA reads TGTGCCAGCACTGGGACAGGGACTATCTCTGAAGCTTTCTTT.